Below are 21 T cell receptor beta chains sequenced from a single sample in a study of blood T cells in healthy people across ages. Through a sample-barcoded 5' primer and a J-beta primer mix, a second PCR was run for roughly 7 to 11 cycles. TCRdb reprocessed the 5' RACE reads via MiXCR and lists one record per CDR3 protein. This repertoire shows approximately 810,000 distinct CDR3 sequences, 25% to 35% found once; its top ten account for 15% to 20%. Sequencing was performed on blood. These receptors were taken from an elderly woman in good health.

Many counts were recorded for this clonotype. V usage is TRBV27 and J usage is TRBJ2-7; D gene unclear. Per germline, CDR1 MNHEY and CDR2 SMNVEV (reference sequence). Trimming took off 1 base at V and 1 base at J, with 11 bases between the two ends. There are 15 residues in the CDR3. The CDR3 nucleotides read TGTGCCAGCAGTTTATACCGACACCTTTCCTACGAGCAGTACTTC. Residues: CASSLYRHLSYEQYF.

This clonotype was observed at least ten times. The rearrangement joins TRBV29-1 to TRBJ1-1, with D tentatively TRBD1 (6 bases). V lost 5 bases to trimming and J lost 0 bases, with 16 bases between them. The CDR3 is 15 amino acids. The V gene's germline CDR1 is SQVTM and CDR2 ANQGSEA. CDR3 nucleotide sequence: TGCAGCGTTCCGGCGGCTTACAGGGTGAACACTGAAGCTTTCTTT. Translating it yields CSVPAAYRVNTEAFF.

This clonotype has a count of ten or more. The chain carries TRBV6-2 or TRBV6-3 and TRBJ2-7; D remains ambiguous. With 6 bases removed from V and 0 bases from J, the gap between germline ends came to 6 bases. Per germline, CDR1 MNHEY and CDR2 SVGEGT. The CDR3 has 12 residues. CDR3 region: CASSIDSYEQYF. DNA of the CDR3: TGTGCCAGCAGCATCGACTCCTACGAGCAGTACTTC.

This clonotype has just a few counts. A clone one base away is much larger, so this may be a read error. V and J are TRBV6-5 and TRBJ2-7; 8 positions match TRBD1. The CDR3 is made up of 15 amino acids. Germline V gene data show CDR1 as MNHEY and CDR2 as SVGAGI. Trimming took 3 bases from V and 3 from J; bases not matched to a gene: 7. This CDR3 reads CASSYPRDRSYEQYF. CDR3 sequence (DNA): TGTGCCAGCAGTTATCCCAGGGACAGGAGCTACGAGCAGTACTTC.

This clonotype was found a few times. The J gene is TRBJ2-3, the V gene TRBV18, with a possible D match to TRBD2 (5 bases). Germline lookup yields CDR1 KGHSH and CDR2 LQKENI. Trimming took 5 bases from V and 0 from J, leaving 12 bases between them. The CDR3 extends over 15 amino acids. The CDR3 DNA sequence: TGTGCCAGCTCAACGCGGACTGAAAGCACAGATACGCAGTATTTT. Protein: CASSTRTESTDTQYF.

This clonotype was observed at least ten times. The rearrangement joins TRBV4-2 to TRBJ2-6; perhaps TRBD1 as D (6 bases). The CDR3 is made up of 16 amino acids. The ends were cut back, 0 bases at V and 2 bases at J, with 8 bases in the middle. Germline CDR1 and CDR2: LGHNA and YNFKEQ. The CDR3 sequence is CASSQEPGAGANVLTF. CDR3 nucleotide sequence: TGTGCCAGCAGCCAAGAACCAGGGGCTGGGGCCAACGTCCTGACTTTC.

This clonotype was observed a few times. Since a much larger clone is just one base distant, this may be a read error. The rearrangement uses TRBV6-1 and TRBJ1-2; the match to TRBD1 covers 9 bases. Per the germline V gene, CDR1 is MNHNS and CDR2 is SASEGT. V dropped 10 bases and J dropped 8; count of bases not matched to a gene: 23. The CDR3 has 17 residues. The CDR3 nucleotides read TGTGCCAACAGCCACCCCCTACAGGGAGGGACAGGGAGGGGCTACACCTTC. As protein: CANSHPLQGGTGRGYTF.

This chain links TRBV6-2 or TRBV6-3 with TRBJ2-2; 8 bases match TRBD2. V lost 10 bases to trimming and J lost 2 bases; unmatched junction nucleotides: 6. The V gene's germline CDR1 is MNHEY and CDR2 SVGEGT. The CDR3 is 14 amino acids. This chain's CDR3 is CATTGLGNTGELFF. In DNA form, the CDR3 reads TGTGCCACCACGGGACTAGGCAACACCGGGGAGCTGTTTTTT.

The chain combines TRBV7-2 with TRBJ2-7; maybe TRBD2 (5 bases). Germline CDR1 SGHTA, CDR2 FQGNSA. Trimming stripped 5 bases from V and 0 bases from J, with 11 bases between. The CDR3 length is 14 residues. The CDR3 DNA is TGTGCCAGCAGCCTTCTAGCATCCTCCTACGAGCAGTACTTC. The encoded protein is CASSLLASSYEQYF.

Ten or more counts support this clonotype. The chain is built from TRBV13 and TRBJ2-1; 13 positions agree with TRBD2. This CDR3 comprises 17 residues. CDR1 is PRHDT and CDR2 is FYEKMQ in the germline V gene (reference sequence). Trimming cost V 6 bases and J 4 bases; bases outside gene matches: 9. The CDR3 DNA follows: TGTGCCAGCAGTTTTAGACTAGCGGGGGGCCTGTACAATGAGCAGTTCTTC. It specifies CASSFRLAGGLYNEQFF.

This chain joins TRBV12-3 or TRBV12-4 and TRBJ2-3; 8 nucleotides match TRBD1. With V trimmed by 5 bases and J by 4 bases, 8 bases remained unmatched. The CDR3 covers 15 residues. The chain's CDR3 is CASSGNRGSADTQYF. Here the CDR3 DNA reads TGTGCCAGCAGTGGAAACAGGGGGTCCGCAGATACGCAGTATTTT.

As regards this clonotype: This may stem from a read error, because a much larger clone lies one nucleotide away. The J gene is TRBJ2-1, the V gene TRBV20-1, with 11 nucleotides matching TRBD2. Judging by the DNA end, TRBJ2-7 fits better; the J call may be wrong. The CDR3 extends over 17 amino acids. Germline lookup yields CDR1 DFQATT and CDR2 SNEGSKA (reference sequence). The CDR3 loop is CSAFSTSGGGSHNEQYF. Written as DNA, the CDR3 is TGCAGTGCTTTTTCCACTAGCGGGGGTGGCTCCCACAATGAGCAGTACTTC.

Details on this clonotype: One base away lies a much larger clone, so this may be a sequencing read error. The chain carries TRBV3-1 and TRBJ2-7; D unresolved. The CDR3 spans 11 residues. Germline V gives CDR1 LGHDT, CDR2 YNNKEL (reference sequence). The CDR3 is CAGSQVHEQYF. CDR3 in DNA: TGTGCCGGCAGCCAAGTCCACGAGCAGTACTTC.

The chain uses TRBV7-8 and TRBJ2-7, with D hard to call. This CDR3 is built from 14 residues. Germline V lookup: CDR1 SGHVS, CDR2 FQNEAQ. V dropped 2 bases and J dropped 1 base, with 9 bases sitting between them. The CDR3 loop reads CASSLLTASYEQYF. The CDR3, as DNA: TGTGCCAGCAGCTTACTGACGGCTTCCTACGAGCAGTACTTC.

V is TRBV7-2 and J is TRBJ2-7; tentatively, D is TRBD2 (6 bases). The V end lost 3 bases, the J end lost 0 bases, and 12 bases lay between the germline ends. Germline CDR1 is SGHTA and CDR2 is FQGNSA. The length of the CDR3 is 15 residues. The CDR3 bases are TGTGCCAGCAGCTTCGATAGCGGAATCTCCTACGAGCAGTACTTC. Residues: CASSFDSGISYEQYF.

The sample holds many counts of this clonotype. The genes are TRBV3-1 and TRBJ2-7; D could derive from TRBD1 or TRBD2 (5 bases each). Per the germline V gene, CDR1 is LGHDT and CDR2 is YNNKEL (reference sequence). This CDR3 has 15 residues. V shed 4 bases and J shed 5 bases, with 18 bases lying between them. CDR3 bases: TGTGCCAGCAGCCCGTCAGGGAGTTCCGGGGACGAGCAGTACTTC. Translating gives CASSPSGSSGDEQYF.

The chain combines TRBV10-2 with TRBJ1-2; a weak D match, TRBD1 (5 bases). Germline V lookup: CDR1 WSHSY, CDR2 SAAADI. Trimming left V 2 bases short and J 0 bases short, with 16 bases between. CDR3 length: 17 amino acids. CDR3 region: CASSELKRGRTNYGYTF. The CDR3 bases are TGCGCCAGCAGTGAGCTCAAGCGGGGGAGAACTAACTATGGCTACACCTTC.

This clonotype was picked up a small number of times. CDR3 protein: CASSSDISTGAGYTF. Here the CDR3 DNA reads TGTGCCAGCAGCTCGGACATCTCGACAGGGGCTGGCTACACCTTC. The chain employs TRBV5-5 and TRBJ1-2; TRBD1 aligns across 8 bases. Germline V gene data show CDR1 as SGHKS and CDR2 as YYEKEE (reference sequence). The CDR3 spans 15 residues. Germline trimming cut 3 bases from V and 7 bases from J; bases unmatched to any gene: 11. The entire variable domain, with the rest obtained from reference TRBV5-5 and TRBJ1-2, is as follows: DAGVTQSPTHLIKTRGQQVTLRCSPISGHKSVSWYQQVLGQGPQFIFQYYEKEERGRGNFPDRFSARQFPNYSSELNVNALLLGDSALYLCASSSDISTGAGYTFGSGTRLTVV.

This clonotype was observed a handful of times. V and J are TRBV19 and TRBJ1-2, with TRBD1 as a possible D gene (6 bases). V was shortened by 4 bases and J by 5 bases, with 14 bases between the two germline ends. The CDR3 has 14 amino acids. Germline-derived CDR1 and CDR2 are LNHDA and SQIVND (reference sequence). CDR3 sequence: CASSRGQGIYGYTF. CDR3 DNA: TGTGCCAGTAGTAGAGGGCAGGGGATTTATGGCTACACCTTC.

The J gene is TRBJ2-7, the V gene TRBV7-9; the match to TRBD1 covers 8 bases. The CDR3 contains 15 residues. Germline V gives CDR1 SEHNR, CDR2 FQNEAQ (reference sequence). Trimming cost V 6 bases and J 5 bases; bases outside gene matches: 12. The CDR3 spells CASRETGALGDEQYF. CDR3 nucleotides: TGTGCCAGCAGGGAGACAGGGGCTCTTGGAGACGAGCAGTACTTC.

The CDR3 nucleotides are TGTGCCAGCAATTCCCCGTTTACCGGGACAGGGGGCTGGACGCAGTATTTT. Translating gives CASNSPFTGTGGWTQYF. The V call is TRBV6-2 or TRBV6-3, the J call TRBJ2-3; 12 bases are a match to TRBD1. The length of the CDR3 is 17 residues. With V trimmed by 7 bases and J by 9 bases, 17 bases remained unmatched. Germline V gene sequence: CDR1 MNHEY, CDR2 SVGEGT.